This record looks at one T cell receptor beta chain sequence and its context. This specimen belongs to a study of T cell responses to AZD1222 COVID-19 vaccine. Here immunoSEQ multiplex PCR was the method, and the copy in TCRdb shows in-frame clones only, minus some. The data contain over 130,000 clones, 92% of them seen just once; the ten biggest clones take up roughly 3.4%. The clonotype was recovered from an adult who received the AZD1222 COVID-19 vaccine. Sequencing was performed on peripheral blood, taken 28 days after the second AZD1222 dose.

The CDR3 is CASSKDHRGSNQPQHF. In DNA, the CDR3 is TGTGCCAGCAGCAAAGATCACAGGGGTAGCAATCAGCCCCAGCATTTT. The V and J genes are TRBV21-1 and TRBJ1-5; the table gives TRBD1 as D, unverified against the DNA. TRBV21-1 is designated a pseudogene. CDR3 size: 16 residues.